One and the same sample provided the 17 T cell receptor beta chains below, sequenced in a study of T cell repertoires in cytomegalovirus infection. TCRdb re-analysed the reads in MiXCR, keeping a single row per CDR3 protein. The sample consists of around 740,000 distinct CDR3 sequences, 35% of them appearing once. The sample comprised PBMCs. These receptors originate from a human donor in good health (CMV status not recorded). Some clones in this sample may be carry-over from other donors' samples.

The CDR3 nucleotides are TGTGCCAGCGTCCCAGACTCTGTCGGGGAGCTGTTTTTT. Protein product: CASVPDSVGELFF. The chain joins TRBV7-6 to TRBJ2-2; D ambiguous. The V gene lost 8 bases and the J gene lost 7 bases, with 14 bases spanning the gap. CDR3 size: 13 residues. Germline V gene sequence: CDR1 SGHVS, CDR2 FNYEAQ.

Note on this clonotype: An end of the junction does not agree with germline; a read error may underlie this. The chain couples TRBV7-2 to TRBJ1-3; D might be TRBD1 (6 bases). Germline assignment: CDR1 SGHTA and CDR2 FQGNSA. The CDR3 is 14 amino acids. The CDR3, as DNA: TGTGCCAGCAGCCGAAACACAGGGTCGGACACCATAGATTTT. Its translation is CASSRNTGSDTIDF.

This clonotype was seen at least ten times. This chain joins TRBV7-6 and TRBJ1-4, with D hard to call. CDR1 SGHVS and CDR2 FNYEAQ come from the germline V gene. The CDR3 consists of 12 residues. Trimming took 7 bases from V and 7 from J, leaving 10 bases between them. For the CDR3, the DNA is TGTGCCAGCAAGAGGCCCAGTGAAAAACTGTTTTTT. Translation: CASKRPSEKLFF.

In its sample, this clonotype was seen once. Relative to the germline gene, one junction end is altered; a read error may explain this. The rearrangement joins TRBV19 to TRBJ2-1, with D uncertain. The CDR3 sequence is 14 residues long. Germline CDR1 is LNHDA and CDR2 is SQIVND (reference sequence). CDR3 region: CASSIGLTNKEQFF. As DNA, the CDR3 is TGTGCCAGTAGTATAGGGCTAACTAACAAGGAGCAGTTCTTC.

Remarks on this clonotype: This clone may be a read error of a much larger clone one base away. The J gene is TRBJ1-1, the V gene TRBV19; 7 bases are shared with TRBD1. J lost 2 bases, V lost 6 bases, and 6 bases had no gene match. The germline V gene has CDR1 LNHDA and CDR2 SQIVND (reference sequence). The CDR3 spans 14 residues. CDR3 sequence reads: CASRGTDINTEAFF. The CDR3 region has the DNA TGTGCCAGTAGAGGGACAGATATAAACACTGAAGCTTTCTTT.

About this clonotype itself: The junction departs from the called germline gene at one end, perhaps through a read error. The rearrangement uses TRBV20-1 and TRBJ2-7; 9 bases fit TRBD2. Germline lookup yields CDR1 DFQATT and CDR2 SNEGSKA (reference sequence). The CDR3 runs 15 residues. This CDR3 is CSSRAPSGTSIEQYF. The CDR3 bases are TGCAGTTCTAGAGCACCATCCGGGACTAGCATCGAGCAGTACTTC.

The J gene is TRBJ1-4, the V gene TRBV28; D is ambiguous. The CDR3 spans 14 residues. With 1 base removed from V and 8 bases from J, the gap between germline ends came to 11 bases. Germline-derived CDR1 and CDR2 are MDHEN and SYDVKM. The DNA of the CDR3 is TGTGCCAGCAGTTTATACGACGGAGGCGAAAAACTGTTTTTT. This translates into CASSLYDGGEKLFF.

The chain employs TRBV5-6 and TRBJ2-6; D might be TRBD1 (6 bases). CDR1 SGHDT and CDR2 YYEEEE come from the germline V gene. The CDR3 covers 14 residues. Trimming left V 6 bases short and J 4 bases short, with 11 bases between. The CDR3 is CASIATGGANVLTF. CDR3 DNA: TGTGCCAGCATCGCGACAGGCGGGGCCAACGTCCTGACTTTC.

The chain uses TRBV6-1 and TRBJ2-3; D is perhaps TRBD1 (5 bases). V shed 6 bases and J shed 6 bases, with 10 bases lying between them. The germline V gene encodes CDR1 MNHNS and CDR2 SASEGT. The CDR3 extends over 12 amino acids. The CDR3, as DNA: TGTGCCAGCAGCCTACAGGACGATACGCAGTATTTT. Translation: CASSLQDDTQYF.

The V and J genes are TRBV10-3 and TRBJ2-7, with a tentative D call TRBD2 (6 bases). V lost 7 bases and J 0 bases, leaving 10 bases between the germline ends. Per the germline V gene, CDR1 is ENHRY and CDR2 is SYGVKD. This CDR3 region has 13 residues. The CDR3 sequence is CAIKAGSSYEQYF. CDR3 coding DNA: TGTGCCATCAAGGCCGGGAGCTCCTACGAGCAGTACTTC.

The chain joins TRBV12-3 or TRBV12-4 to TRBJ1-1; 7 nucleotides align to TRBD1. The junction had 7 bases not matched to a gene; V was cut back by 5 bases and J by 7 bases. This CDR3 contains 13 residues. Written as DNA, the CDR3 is TGTGCCAGCAGTGTTCAGGGGGGTAGTGAAGCTTTCTTT. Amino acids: CASSVQGGSEAFF.

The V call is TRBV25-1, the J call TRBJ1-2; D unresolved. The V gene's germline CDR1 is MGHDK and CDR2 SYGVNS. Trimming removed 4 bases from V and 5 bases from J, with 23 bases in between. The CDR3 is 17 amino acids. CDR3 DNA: TGTGCCAGCAGTGGGGCCGGGGTGCGCGGCGCTTATTATGGCTACACCTTC. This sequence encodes CASSGAGVRGAYYGYTF.

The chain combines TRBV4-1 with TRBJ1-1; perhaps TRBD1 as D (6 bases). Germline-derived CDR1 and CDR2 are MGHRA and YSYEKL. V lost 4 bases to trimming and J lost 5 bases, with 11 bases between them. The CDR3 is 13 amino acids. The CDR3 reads CASSRGGKTEAFF. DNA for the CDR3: TGCGCCAGCAGCCGAGGGGGGAAGACTGAAGCTTTCTTT.

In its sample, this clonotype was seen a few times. The CDR3 nucleotides are TGTGCCAGCAGCCCCAAGGGGACCCTATTAACCTTCACCATATATTTT. Its protein is CASSPKGTLLTFTIYF. The chain links TRBV7-3 to TRBJ1-3; D is possibly TRBD1 (5 bases). The CDR3 loop spans 16 amino acids. The germline CDR1 and CDR2 sequences are SGHTA and FQGTGA. The germline V and J ends were trimmed by 5 bases and 9 bases, with 23 bases remaining between them. Full variable domain (missing parts from reference TRBV7-3 and TRBJ1-3): GAGVSQTPSNKVTEKGKYVELRCDPISGHTALYWYRQSLGQGPEFLIYFQGTGAADDSGLPNDRFFAVRPEGSVSTLKIQRTERGDSAVYLCASSPKGTLLTFTIYFGEGSWLTVV.

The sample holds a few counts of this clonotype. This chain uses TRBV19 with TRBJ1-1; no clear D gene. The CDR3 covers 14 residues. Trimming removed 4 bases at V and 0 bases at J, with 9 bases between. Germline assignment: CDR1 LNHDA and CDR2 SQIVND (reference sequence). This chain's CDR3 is CASSKQTLNTEAFF. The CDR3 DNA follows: TGTGCCAGTAGTAAGCAGACCTTGAACACTGAAGCTTTCTTT. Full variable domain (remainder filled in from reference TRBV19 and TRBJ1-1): DGGITQSPKYLFRKEGQNVTLSCEQNLNHDAMYWYRQDPGQGLRLIYYSQIVNDFQKGDIAEGYSVSREKKESFPLTVTSAQKNPTAFYLCASSKQTLNTEAFFGQGTRLTVV.

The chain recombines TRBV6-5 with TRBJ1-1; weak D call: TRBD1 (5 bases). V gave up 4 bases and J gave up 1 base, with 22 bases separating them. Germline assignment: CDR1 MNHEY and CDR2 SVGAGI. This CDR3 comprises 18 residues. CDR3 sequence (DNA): TGTGCCAGCAGTTTGGAGGGTTACAGGACCCGGGGGAACACTGAAGCTTTCTTT. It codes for CASSLEGYRTRGNTEAFF.

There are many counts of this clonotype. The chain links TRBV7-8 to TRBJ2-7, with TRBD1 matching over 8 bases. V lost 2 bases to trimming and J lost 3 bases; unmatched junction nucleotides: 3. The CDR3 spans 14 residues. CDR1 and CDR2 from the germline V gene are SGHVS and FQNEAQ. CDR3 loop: CASSLTGGFYEQYF. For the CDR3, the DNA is TGTGCCAGCAGCTTAACAGGGGGGTTCTACGAGCAGTACTTC.